The 26 T cell receptor beta chains below come from one sample, sequenced in a study of response to subunit inactivated influenza vaccine. TCRdb used MiXCR to reprocess the RT-PCR reads, holding one entry per CDR3 protein. In the table there are approximately 250,000 distinct CDR3 sequences, over 9% of which are singletons. The specimen comprised non-naive T cells sorted from PBMCs, sampled around two weeks before vaccination. The receptors here all came from a man aged 45-65 years who received an inactivated influenza vaccine.

The sample holds a few counts of this clonotype. The chain has TRBV2 and TRBJ2-1; 13 bases are shared with TRBD2. The V gene end was trimmed by 4 bases and the J gene end by 0 bases; junction bases not matched to a gene: 9. This CDR3 has 19 residues. CDR1 SNHLY and CDR2 FYNNEI come from the germline V gene. The CDR3 here is CASSGELAGGPSSYNEQFF. CDR3 sequence (DNA): TGTGCCAGCAGTGGGGAACTAGCGGGAGGGCCGAGCTCCTACAATGAGCAGTTCTTC.

This clonotype has at least ten counts. This rearrangement joins TRBV24-1 to TRBJ2-3; 10 nucleotides align to TRBD2. The J segment lost 7 bases and the V segment lost 4 bases, leaving 19 bases of the junction unmatched. From germline, CDR1 is KGHDR and CDR2 SFDVKD. The CDR3 runs 19 residues. CDR3 nucleotides: TGTGCCACCAGTGACCCCCGCTCGAAAATAGCGGGAGGTTCCAATACGCAGTATTTT. This sequence encodes CATSDPRSKIAGGSNTQYF.

This clonotype was counted only a few times. This sequence joins TRBV7-6 and TRBJ2-2; TRBD1 agrees at 8 bases. The CDR3 spans 16 residues. Germline V lookup: CDR1 SGHVS, CDR2 FNYEAQ. V lost 5 bases, J lost 0 bases, and 5 bases stayed unmatched. The CDR3 DNA reads TGTGCCAGCAGCGGCAGGACAGGGTCGAACACCGGGGAGCTGTTTTTT. It translates to CASSGRTGSNTGELFF.

This chain uses TRBV12-3 or TRBV12-4 with TRBJ2-7; 10 bases fit TRBD2. The V and J ends lost 10 bases and 7 bases, in that order; junction bases with no gene match: 4. CDR3 length: 11 residues. CDR3 loop: CAIKLAGEQYF. The CDR3 DNA follows: TGTGCCATCAAACTAGCGGGGGAGCAGTACTTC.

This clonotype has just a few counts. The J gene is TRBJ2-3, the V gene TRBV20-1; 7 bases align to TRBD2. V lost 3 bases, J lost 3 bases, and 12 bases stayed unmatched. The CDR3 is 16 residues long. Looked up from germline, CDR1 is DFQATT and CDR2 is SNEGSKA (reference sequence). CDR3 in amino acids: CSASGSSGAATDTQYF. CDR3 nucleotides: TGCAGTGCTAGTGGTTCTAGCGGAGCCGCAACAGATACGCAGTATTTT.

The sample holds many counts of this clonotype. The chain employs TRBV6-5 and TRBJ2-2; D is possibly TRBD1 (5 bases). The ends were cut back, 2 bases at V and 7 bases at J, with 11 bases in the middle. CDR1 is MNHEY, CDR2 SVGAGI, per germline. The CDR3 is made up of 14 amino acids. CDR3 in amino acids: CASSYKGQSGELFF. CDR3 sequence (DNA): TGTGCCAGCAGTTACAAGGGGCAGAGCGGGGAGCTGTTTTTT.

This clonotype showed up many times. The gene calls are TRBV7-3 and TRBJ1-2; 8 bases align to TRBD1. CDR3 size: 14 residues. Per the germline V gene, CDR1 is SGHTA and CDR2 is FQGTGA. With 4 bases clipped from V and 1 base from J, the junction kept 2 bases outside the gene matches. This CDR3 is CASSSGQVNYGYTF. In DNA, the CDR3 is TGTGCCAGCAGCTCGGGACAGGTTAACTATGGCTACACCTTC.

This clonotype appeared a few times. This sequence joins TRBV12-3 or TRBV12-4 and TRBJ1-6, with TRBD1 identical over 10 bases. The CDR3 runs 15 residues. Trimming at V came to 5 bases and at J to 8 bases, leaving 6 bases not matched to a gene. As DNA, the CDR3 is TGTGCCAGCAGTCCCGAGGGGACAGGGGATTCACCCCTCCACTTT. Protein product: CASSPEGTGDSPLHF.

This clonotype was picked up a small number of times. The genes are TRBV27 and TRBJ2-7, with 11 bases lining up with TRBD2. The CDR3 covers 15 residues. Unmatched junction bases numbered 7, after V lost 6 bases and J lost 3 bases. CDR1 is MNHEY, CDR2 SMNVEV, per germline (reference sequence). CDR3 region: CASSHSGTSGYEQYF. CDR3 sequence (DNA): TGTGCCAGCAGCCATTCCGGGACTAGCGGCTACGAGCAGTACTTC.

As regards this clonotype: At one boundary the junction diverges from the germline segment, which might be a read error. The V and J genes are TRBV7-3 and TRBJ2-3, with 14 bases matching TRBD2. This CDR3 is 16 amino acids long. The germline gives CDR1 SGHTA, CDR2 FQGTGA. The CDR3, as DNA: TGTGCCGGCAGATCGGGACTAGCGGGAGTGAGGGATACGCAGTATTTT. It translates to CAGRSGLAGVRDTQYF. Together with reference TRBV7-3 and TRBJ2-3, the CDR3 gives the full variable domain: GAGVSQTPSNKVTEKGKYVELRCDPISGHTALYWYRQSLGQGPEFLIYFQGTGAADDSGLPNDRFFAVRPEGSVSTLKIQRTERGDSAVYLCAGRSGLAGVRDTQYFGPGTRLTVL.

This chain links TRBV6-5 with TRBJ1-2; D remains unclear. The CDR3 sequence is 14 residues long. Germline V gives CDR1 MNHEY, CDR2 SVGAGI. The V end was cut by 4 bases, the J end by 7 bases, with 16 bases between. DNA of the CDR3: TGTGCCAGCAGTTCCGAGACCGCGGCTGGTGGCTACACCTTC. Amino acid sequence: CASSSETAAGGYTF.

This clonotype was observed many times. The rearrangement uses TRBV12-3 or TRBV12-4 and TRBJ2-5; D may be TRBD2 (6 bases). The V end lost 6 bases, the J end lost 5 bases, and 10 bases lay between the germline ends. The CDR3 has 12 amino acids. For the CDR3, the DNA is TGTGCCAGCAGGGGGGGTACGGAGACCCAGTACTTC. Its translation is CASRGGTETQYF.

Only a few counts were recorded for this clonotype. The rearrangement uses TRBV20-1 and TRBJ1-5; possible D gene TRBD1, 6 bases. Trimming took 0 bases from V and 7 from J, leaving 13 bases between them. Germline V gene sequence: CDR1 DFQATT, CDR2 SNEGSKA (reference sequence). The CDR3 extends over 14 amino acids. CDR3 loop: CSAREGGPGQPQHF. CDR3 DNA: TGCAGTGCTAGAGAGGGGGGGCCGGGGCAGCCCCAGCATTTT.

This clonotype came up a few times. Written as DNA, the CDR3 is TGTGCCAGCAGCGAGACTAGCGGGAGCCTGGGGGAGCAGTTCTTC. It encodes CASSETSGSLGEQFF. The chain carries TRBV9 and TRBJ2-1, with 12 bases identical to TRBD2. The CDR3 runs to 15 residues. The germline V gene has CDR1 SGDLS and CDR2 YYNGEE. The ends lost 3 bases at V and 10 bases at J; junction bases unmatched: 8.

The V and J genes are TRBV30 and TRBJ1-2; no definite D call. The CDR3 has 11 amino acids. Germline CDR1 is GTSNPN and CDR2 is SVGIG (reference sequence). V was clipped by 3 bases and J by 8 bases, with 10 bases between them. The DNA for the CDR3 is TGTGCCTGGAGGGCGACGCGGGGCTACACCTTC. It specifies CAWRATRGYTF. Drawing the rest from reference TRBV30 and TRBJ1-2, the complete variable domain is SQTIHQWPATLVQPVGSPLSLECTVEGTSNPNLYWYRQAAGRGLQLLFYSVGIGQISSEVPQNLSASRPQDRQFILSSKKLLLSDSGFYLCAWRATRGYTFGSGTRLTVV.

Ten or more counts support this clonotype. V and J are TRBV12-3 or TRBV12-4 and TRBJ2-3; D perhaps matches TRBD1 (6 bases). The CDR3 sequence is 13 residues long. Deletions cut 6 bases from V and 3 bases from J, with 10 bases between. The CDR3 bases are TGTGCCAGCAGGAACAGGGTGACAGATACGCAGTATTTT. Translating it yields CASRNRVTDTQYF.

In its sample, this clonotype was seen a few times. The genes are TRBV24-1 and TRBJ2-4, with D hard to call. V was cut by 3 bases and J by 4 bases, with 12 bases left in between. The CDR3 consists of 15 residues. Germline loops: CDR1 KGHDR, CDR2 SFDVKD. CDR3 DNA: TGTGCCACCAGTGATGGAAGTAGCACTAAAAACATTCAGTACTTC. Translation: CATSDGSSTKNIQYF.

This clonotype was observed a handful of times. V gene TRBV7-9 combines with J gene TRBJ1-2; 7 bases match TRBD1. With V trimmed by 4 bases and J by 5 bases, 13 bases remained unmatched. The CDR3 is 16 amino acids. CDR1 and CDR2 from the germline V gene are SEHNR and FQNEAQ (reference sequence). CDR3 DNA: TGTGCCAGCAGCTCCTCAGCCCGGGGACAGCTTTATGGCTACACCTTC. Translation: CASSSSARGQLYGYTF.

This clonotype was counted at least ten times. The V call is TRBV12-3 or TRBV12-4, the J call TRBJ2-2; TRBD2 aligns across 14 bases. This CDR3 is built from 20 residues. Losses at the gene ends were 6 bases for V and 5 bases for J; bases not matched to a gene: 17. The CDR3 region has the DNA TGTGCCAGCAGGGACCCCCAATGGACTAGCGGGGGGAGTTGGACCGGGGAGCTGTTTTTT. This translates into CASRDPQWTSGGSWTGELFF.

This clonotype came up a few times. The chain has TRBV5-6 and TRBJ2-3; D unresolved. The CDR3 loop spans 13 amino acids. Per the germline V gene, CDR1 is SGHDT and CDR2 is YYEEEE. V lost 3 bases to trimming and J lost 5 bases, with 10 bases between them. The DNA for the CDR3 is TGTGCCAGCAGCTCTACCCTGAGAGATACGCAGTATTTT. It translates to CASSSTLRDTQYF.

About this clonotype itself: A read error may account for a junction end that differs from germline. The chain links TRBV12-3 or TRBV12-4 to TRBJ1-2; a weak D match, TRBD1 (5 bases). CDR3 size: 13 residues. CDR3 bases: TGTGCCAGCAGGCCCGGGACTAACTATAGCTACACCTTC. Translating it yields CASRPGTNYSYTF.

This clonotype was seen more than once but under ten times. The chain joins TRBV5-1 to TRBJ2-7, with no clear D. Germline assignment: CDR1 SGHRS and CDR2 YFSETQ. Trimming shortened V by 0 bases and J by 2 bases, and 18 bases separated the two germline ends. The CDR3 is made up of 17 amino acids. The CDR3 here is CASSLAGVRIAAYEQYF. CDR3 sequence (DNA): TGCGCCAGCAGCTTGGCAGGTGTGCGGATTGCTGCCTACGAGCAGTACTTC.

This clonotype has a handful of counts. The rearrangement uses TRBV7-2 and TRBJ1-5; 9 bases are a match to TRBD1. Germline CDR1 is SGHTA and CDR2 is FQGNSA. V lost 1 base to trimming and J lost 6 bases; unmatched junction nucleotides: 4. The CDR3 is 15 residues long. CDR3 protein: CASSLGDRAGQPQHF. The CDR3 DNA is TGTGCCAGCAGCTTAGGGGACAGGGCTGGTCAGCCCCAGCATTTT.

J is TRBJ2-3 and V is TRBV14, with D maybe TRBD2 (6 bases). The CDR3 loop spans 15 amino acids. V lost 3 bases and J 0 bases, leaving 10 bases between the germline ends. Looked up from germline, CDR1 is SGHDN and CDR2 is FVKESK. The CDR3 region has the DNA TGTGCCAGCAGCCATGGGGGGTCTAGCACAGATACGCAGTATTTT. Its translation: CASSHGGSSTDTQYF. Looking up the rest from reference TRBV14 and TRBJ2-3 gives the full variable domain: EAGVTQFPSHSVIEKGQTVTLRCDPISGHDNLYWYRRVMGKEIKFLLHFVKESKQDESGMPNNRFLAERTGGTYSTLKVQPAELEDSGVYFCASSHGGSSTDTQYFGPGTRLTVL.

This clonotype was seen a few times. This chain uses TRBV15 with TRBJ1-6, with 9 nucleotides matching TRBD1. CDR1 and CDR2 from the germline V gene are LNHNV and YYDKDF (reference sequence). Losses at the gene ends were 5 bases for V and 10 bases for J; bases not matched to a gene: 6. This CDR3 is built from 14 residues. CDR3 protein: CATSPRTGDSPLHF. CDR3 nucleotides: TGTGCCACCAGCCCACGGACAGGGGACTCACCCCTCCACTTT.

The chain couples TRBV14 to TRBJ2-1, with 7 bases lining up with TRBD1. Germline V gene data show CDR1 as SGHDN and CDR2 as FVKESK. The CDR3 spans 15 residues. V lost 4 bases to trimming and J lost 7 bases; unmatched junction nucleotides: 10. The CDR3 DNA reads as TGTGCCAGCAGCCTGGGACAGTGGCCCGGGAATGAGCAGTTCTTC. As protein: CASSLGQWPGNEQFF. The full variable domain, its missing parts supplied by reference TRBV14 and TRBJ2-1, is EAGVTQFPSHSVIEKGQTVTLRCDPISGHDNLYWYRRVMGKEIKFLLHFVKESKQDESGMPNNRFLAERTGGTYSTLKVQPAELEDSGVYFCASSLGQWPGNEQFFGPGTRLTVL.